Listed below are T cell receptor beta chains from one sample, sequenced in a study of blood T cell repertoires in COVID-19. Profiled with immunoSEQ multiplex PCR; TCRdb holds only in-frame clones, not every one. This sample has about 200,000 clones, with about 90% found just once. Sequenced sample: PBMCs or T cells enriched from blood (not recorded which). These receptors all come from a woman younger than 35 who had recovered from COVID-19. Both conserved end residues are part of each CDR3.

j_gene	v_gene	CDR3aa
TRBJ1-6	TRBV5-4	CASSLAGFGGTFNSPLHF
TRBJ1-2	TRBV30	CAWSGGGGYGYTF
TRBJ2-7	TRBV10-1	CASSASESGRGEQYF
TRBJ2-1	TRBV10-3	CAISKASGGNNEQFF
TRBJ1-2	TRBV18	CASSPNRDGYTF
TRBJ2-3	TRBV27	CASSLSAPRDTQYF
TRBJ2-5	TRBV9	CASSGSGEGQETQYF
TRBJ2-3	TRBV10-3	CAISPVFTDTQYF
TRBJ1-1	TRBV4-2	CASSQGRLNTEAFF
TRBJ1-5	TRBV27	CASSMDRGHQPQHF